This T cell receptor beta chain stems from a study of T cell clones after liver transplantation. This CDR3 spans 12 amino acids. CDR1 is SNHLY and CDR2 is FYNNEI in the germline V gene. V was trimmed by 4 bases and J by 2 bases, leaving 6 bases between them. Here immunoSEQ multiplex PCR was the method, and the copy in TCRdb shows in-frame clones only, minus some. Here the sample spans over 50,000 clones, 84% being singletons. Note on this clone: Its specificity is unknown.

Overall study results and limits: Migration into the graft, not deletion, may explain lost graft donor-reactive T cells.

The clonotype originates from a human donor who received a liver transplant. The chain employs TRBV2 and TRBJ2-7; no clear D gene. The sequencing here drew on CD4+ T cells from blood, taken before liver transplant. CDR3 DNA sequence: TGTGCCAGCAGTGCTATAGCCTACGAGCAGTACTTC. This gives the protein CASSAIAYEQYF.